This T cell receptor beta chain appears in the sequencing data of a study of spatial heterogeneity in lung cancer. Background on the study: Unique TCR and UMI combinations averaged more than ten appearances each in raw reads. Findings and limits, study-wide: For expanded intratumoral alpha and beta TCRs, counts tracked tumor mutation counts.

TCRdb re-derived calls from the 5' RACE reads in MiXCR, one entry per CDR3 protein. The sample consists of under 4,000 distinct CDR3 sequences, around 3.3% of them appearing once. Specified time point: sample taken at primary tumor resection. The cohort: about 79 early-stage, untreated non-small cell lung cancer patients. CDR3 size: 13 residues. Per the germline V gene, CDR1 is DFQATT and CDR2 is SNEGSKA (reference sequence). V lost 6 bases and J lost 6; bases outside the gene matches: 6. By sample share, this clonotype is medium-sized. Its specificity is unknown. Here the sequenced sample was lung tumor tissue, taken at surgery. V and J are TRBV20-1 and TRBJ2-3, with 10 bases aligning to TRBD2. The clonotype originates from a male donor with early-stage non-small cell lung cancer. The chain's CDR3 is CSASRTSGDTQYF. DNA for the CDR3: TGCAGTGCGAGTCGGACTAGCGGCGATACGCAGTATTTT.